This TCR beta chain was profiled in a study of T cells in women clearing cervical HPV infection. Turning to the study itself: Controls gave blood once infection was undetectable; cases at lesion identification. Study-wide results and caveats: T-cell numbers per sample were unknown and may explain richness differences.

A remark on this clone: The antigen is undetermined.

Here immunoSEQ multiplex PCR was the method, and the copy in TCRdb shows in-frame clones only, minus some. This table holds roughly 30,000 clones. Sequencing was performed on blood buffy coat. The sequence derives from a woman aged 18 to 75 with a cervical HPV16 infection that either progressed to CIN3+ or cleared (not recorded which).

CDR3 sequence: CASIPQGADGYTF. The part of the CDR3 DNA that was read is TGTGCCAGCATCCCACAGGGGGCTGATGGC. The chain employs TRBV7-2 and TRBJ1-2, with TRBD1 matching 9 bases. The sequence runs out 3 residues before the end of the CDR3; the remainder is reconstructed from the germline J gene. The CDR3 has 13 amino acids. CDR1 and CDR2 from the germline V gene are SGHTA and FQGNSA. The trim removed 7 bases at V and 6 bases at J, leaving 6 bases unmatched.